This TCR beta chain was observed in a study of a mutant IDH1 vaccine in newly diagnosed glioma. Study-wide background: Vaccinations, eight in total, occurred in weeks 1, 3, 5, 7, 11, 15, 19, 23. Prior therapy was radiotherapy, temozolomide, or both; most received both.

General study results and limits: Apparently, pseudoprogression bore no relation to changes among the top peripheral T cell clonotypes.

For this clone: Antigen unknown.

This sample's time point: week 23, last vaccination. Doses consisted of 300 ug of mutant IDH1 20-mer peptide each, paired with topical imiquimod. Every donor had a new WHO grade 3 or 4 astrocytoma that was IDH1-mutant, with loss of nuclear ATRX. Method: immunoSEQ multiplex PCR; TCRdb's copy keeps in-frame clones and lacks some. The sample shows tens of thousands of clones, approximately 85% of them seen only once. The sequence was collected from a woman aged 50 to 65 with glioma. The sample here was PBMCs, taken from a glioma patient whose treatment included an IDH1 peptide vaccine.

The CDR3: CASRGRREAFF. The CDR3 DNA reads TGTGCCAGTAGAGGACGGCGGGAAGCTTTCTTT. The chain uses TRBV19 and TRBJ1-1; no firm D call. Trimming stripped 6 bases from V and 8 bases from J, with 10 bases between. This CDR3 is built from 11 residues. Germline CDR1 and CDR2: LNHDA and SQIVND (reference sequence).